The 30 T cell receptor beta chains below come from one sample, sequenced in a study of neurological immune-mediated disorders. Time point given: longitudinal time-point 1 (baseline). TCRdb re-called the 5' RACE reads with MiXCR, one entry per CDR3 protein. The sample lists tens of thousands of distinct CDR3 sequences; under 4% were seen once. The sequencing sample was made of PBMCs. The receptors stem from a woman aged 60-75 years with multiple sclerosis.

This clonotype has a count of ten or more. For the CDR3, the DNA is TGCAGTGCTAGAAGGGGACAGGCCACTGAAGCTTTCTTT. Protein product: CSARRGQATEAFF. The chain joins TRBV20-1 to TRBJ1-1; 8 bases are shared with TRBD1. CDR3 size: 13 residues. J gave up 4 bases and V 2 bases, and 3 bases lay outside the gene matches. Germline loops: CDR1 DFQATT, CDR2 SNEGSKA (reference sequence).

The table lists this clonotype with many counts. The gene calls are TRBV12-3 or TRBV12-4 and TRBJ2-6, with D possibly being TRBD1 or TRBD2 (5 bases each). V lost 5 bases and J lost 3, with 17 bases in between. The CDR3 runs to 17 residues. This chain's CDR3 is CASSPRTGGLGANVLTF. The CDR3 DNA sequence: TGTGCCAGCAGTCCACGAACAGGAGGCCTTGGGGCCAACGTCCTGACTTTC.

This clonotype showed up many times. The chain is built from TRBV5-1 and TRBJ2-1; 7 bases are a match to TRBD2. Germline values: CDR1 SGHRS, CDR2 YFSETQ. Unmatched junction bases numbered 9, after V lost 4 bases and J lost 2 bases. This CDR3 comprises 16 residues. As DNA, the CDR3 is TGCGCCAGCAGCGACCCGAGCGGGAACCCCTACAATGAGCAGTTCTTC. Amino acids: CASSDPSGNPYNEQFF.

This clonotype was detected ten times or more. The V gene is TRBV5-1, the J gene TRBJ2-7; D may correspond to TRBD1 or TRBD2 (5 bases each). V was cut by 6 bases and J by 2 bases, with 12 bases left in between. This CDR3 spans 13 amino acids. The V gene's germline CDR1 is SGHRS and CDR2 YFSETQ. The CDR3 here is CASKRDGPYEQYF. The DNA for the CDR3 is TGCGCCAGCAAGAGGGACGGCCCCTACGAGCAGTACTTC.

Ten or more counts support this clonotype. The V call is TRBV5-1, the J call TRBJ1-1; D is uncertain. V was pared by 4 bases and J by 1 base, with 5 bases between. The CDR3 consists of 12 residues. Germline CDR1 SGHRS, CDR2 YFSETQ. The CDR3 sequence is CASSIGNTEAFF. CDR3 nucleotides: TGCGCCAGCAGCATAGGGAACACTGAAGCTTTCTTT.

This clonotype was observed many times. The CDR3 spells CSASRTHGDNYGYTF. In nucleotides, the CDR3 is TGCAGTGCTAGCAGGACCCACGGGGATAACTATGGCTACACCTTC. The chain combines TRBV20-1 with TRBJ1-2, with unresolved D. Trimming removed 3 bases from V and 1 base from J, with 15 bases in between. Germline V gene lookup returns CDR1 DFQATT and CDR2 SNEGSKA (reference sequence). The CDR3 consists of 15 residues.

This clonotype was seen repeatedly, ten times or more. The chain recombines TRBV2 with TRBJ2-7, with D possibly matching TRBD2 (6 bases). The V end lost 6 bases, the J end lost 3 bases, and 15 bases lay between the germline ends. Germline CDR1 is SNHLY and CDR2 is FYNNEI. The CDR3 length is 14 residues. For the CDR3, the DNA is TGTGCCAGCAGGGTTGGGGGGACGGACTACGAGCAGTACTTC. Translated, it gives CASRVGGTDYEQYF.

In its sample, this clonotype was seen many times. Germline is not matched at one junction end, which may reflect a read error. CDR3 loop: CSASGGLEYHETQYF. The CDR3 DNA reads as TGCAGTGCTAGCGGGGGACTAGAGTACCACGAGACCCAGTACTTC. The rearrangement links TRBV20-1 to TRBJ2-5; 8 bases align to TRBD2. The length of the CDR3 is 15 residues. Looked up from germline, CDR1 is DFQATT and CDR2 is SNEGSKA (reference sequence).

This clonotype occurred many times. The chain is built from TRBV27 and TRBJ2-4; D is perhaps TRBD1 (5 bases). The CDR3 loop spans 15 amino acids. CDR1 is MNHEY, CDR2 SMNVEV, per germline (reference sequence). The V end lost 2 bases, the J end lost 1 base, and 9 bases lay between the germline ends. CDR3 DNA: TGTGCCAGCAGTTTAGCAGGGCTCGCCAAAAACATTCAGTACTTC. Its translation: CASSLAGLAKNIQYF.

The CDR3 bases are TGTGCCAGCAGCCTGGGCACCGGACTGATTTATGGCTACACCTTC. Residues: CASSLGTGLIYGYTF. The genes are TRBV7-8 and TRBJ1-2; D not certain. In germline, CDR1 is SGHVS, CDR2 FQNEAQ. The CDR3 loop spans 15 amino acids. V shed 5 bases and J shed 5 bases, with 18 bases lying between them.

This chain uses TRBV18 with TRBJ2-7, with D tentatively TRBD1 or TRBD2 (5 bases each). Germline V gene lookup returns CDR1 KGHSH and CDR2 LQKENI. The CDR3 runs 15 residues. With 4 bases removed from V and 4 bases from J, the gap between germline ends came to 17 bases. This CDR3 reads CASSLDTGTAYEQYF. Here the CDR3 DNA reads TGTGCCAGCTCACTCGACACCGGGACGGCTTACGAGCAGTACTTC.

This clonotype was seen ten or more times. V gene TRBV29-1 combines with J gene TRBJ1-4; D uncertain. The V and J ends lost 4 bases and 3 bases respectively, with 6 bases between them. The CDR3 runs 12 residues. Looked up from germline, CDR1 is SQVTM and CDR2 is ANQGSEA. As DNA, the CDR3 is TGCAGCGTTGGGGGTTCTAATGAAAAACTGTTTTTT. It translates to CSVGGSNEKLFF.

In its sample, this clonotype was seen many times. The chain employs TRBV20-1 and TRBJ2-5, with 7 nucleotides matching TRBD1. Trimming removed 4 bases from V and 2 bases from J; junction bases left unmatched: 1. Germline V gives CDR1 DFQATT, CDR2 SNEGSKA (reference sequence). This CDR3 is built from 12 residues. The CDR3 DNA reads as TGCAGTGCTACGGGACAGCAAGAGACCCAGTACTTC. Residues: CSATGQQETQYF.

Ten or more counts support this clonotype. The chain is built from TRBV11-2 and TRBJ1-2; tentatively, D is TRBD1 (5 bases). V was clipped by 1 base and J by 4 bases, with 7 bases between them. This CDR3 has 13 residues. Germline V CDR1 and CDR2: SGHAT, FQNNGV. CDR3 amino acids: CASSLGDLYGYTF. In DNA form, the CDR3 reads TGTGCCAGCAGCTTAGGGGACCTCTATGGCTACACCTTC.

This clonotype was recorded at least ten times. The CDR3, as DNA: TGCAGTGCTAGAGATCTCGCTACTAGCGGGGGCCATGAGCAGTTCTTC. This sequence encodes CSARDLATSGGHEQFF. The chain has TRBV20-1 and TRBJ2-1, with 11 bases that match TRBD2. V lost 0 bases to trimming and J lost 8 bases; unmatched junction nucleotides: 9. The CDR3 has 16 residues. The V gene's germline CDR1 is DFQATT and CDR2 SNEGSKA (reference sequence).

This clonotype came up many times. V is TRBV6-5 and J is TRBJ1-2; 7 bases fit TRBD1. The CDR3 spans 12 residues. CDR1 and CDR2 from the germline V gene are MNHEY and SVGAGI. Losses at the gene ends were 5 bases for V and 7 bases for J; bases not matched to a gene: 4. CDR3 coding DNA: TGTGCCAGCAGTAAGGGGGCGGTTGGCTACACCTTC. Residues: CASSKGAVGYTF.

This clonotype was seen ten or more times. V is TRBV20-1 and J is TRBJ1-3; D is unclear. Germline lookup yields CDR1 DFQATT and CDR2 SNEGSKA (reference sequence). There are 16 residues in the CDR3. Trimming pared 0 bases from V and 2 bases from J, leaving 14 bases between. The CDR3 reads CSARDGLSLPGNTIYF. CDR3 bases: TGCAGTGCTAGAGATGGGTTATCACTGCCTGGAAACACCATATATTTT.

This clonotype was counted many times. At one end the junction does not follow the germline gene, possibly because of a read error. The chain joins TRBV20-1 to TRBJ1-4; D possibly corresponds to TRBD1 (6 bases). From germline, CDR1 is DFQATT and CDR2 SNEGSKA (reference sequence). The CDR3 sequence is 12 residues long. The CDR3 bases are TGCAGTGCTAGAGACAGGGGACGTATTTTAGTTTTT. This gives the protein CSARDRGRILVF.

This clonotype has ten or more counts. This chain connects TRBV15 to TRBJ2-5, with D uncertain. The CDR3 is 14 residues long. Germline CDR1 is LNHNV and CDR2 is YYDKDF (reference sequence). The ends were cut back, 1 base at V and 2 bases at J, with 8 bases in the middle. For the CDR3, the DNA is TGTGCCACCAGCAGAGGGCTGTTACAAGAGACCCAGTACTTC. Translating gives CATSRGLLQETQYF.

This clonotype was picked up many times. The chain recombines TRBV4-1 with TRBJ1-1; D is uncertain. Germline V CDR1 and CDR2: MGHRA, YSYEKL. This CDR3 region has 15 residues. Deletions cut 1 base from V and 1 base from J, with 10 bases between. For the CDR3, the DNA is TGCGCCAGCAGCCAAGGGGCTGCAGGGAACACTGAAGCTTTCTTT. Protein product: CASSQGAAGNTEAFF.

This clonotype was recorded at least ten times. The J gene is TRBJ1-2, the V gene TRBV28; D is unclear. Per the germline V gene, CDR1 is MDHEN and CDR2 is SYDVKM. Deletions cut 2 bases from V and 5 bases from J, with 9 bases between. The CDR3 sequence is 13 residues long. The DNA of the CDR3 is TGTGCCAGCAGTTTAGTAGGTTCTTATGGCTACACCTTC. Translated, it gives CASSLVGSYGYTF.

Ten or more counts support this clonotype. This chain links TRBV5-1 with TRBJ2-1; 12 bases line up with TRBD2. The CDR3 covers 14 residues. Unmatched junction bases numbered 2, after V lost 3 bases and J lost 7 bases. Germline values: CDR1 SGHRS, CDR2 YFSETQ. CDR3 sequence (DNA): TGCGCCAGCAGCTCTAGCGGGGGGGTGAATGAGCAGTTCTTC. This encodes CASSSSGGVNEQFF.

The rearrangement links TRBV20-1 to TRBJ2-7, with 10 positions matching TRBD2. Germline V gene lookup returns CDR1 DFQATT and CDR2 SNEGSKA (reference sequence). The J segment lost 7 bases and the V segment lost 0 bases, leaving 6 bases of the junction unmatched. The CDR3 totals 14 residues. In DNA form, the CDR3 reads TGCAGTGCTAGAGAGGGTCTAGCGGGGGTGGAGCAGTACTTC. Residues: CSAREGLAGVEQYF.

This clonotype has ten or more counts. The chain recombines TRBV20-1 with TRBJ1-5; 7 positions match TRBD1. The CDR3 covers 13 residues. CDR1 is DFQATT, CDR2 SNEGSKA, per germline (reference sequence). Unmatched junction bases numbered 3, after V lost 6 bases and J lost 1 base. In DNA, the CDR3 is TGCAGTGCCCAGACAGGGAGCAATCAGCCCCAGCATTTT. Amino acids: CSAQTGSNQPQHF.

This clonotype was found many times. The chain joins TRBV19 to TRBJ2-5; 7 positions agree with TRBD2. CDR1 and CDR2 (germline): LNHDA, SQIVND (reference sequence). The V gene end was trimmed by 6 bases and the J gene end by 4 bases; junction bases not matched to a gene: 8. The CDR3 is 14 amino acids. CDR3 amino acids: CASRARTRAETQYF. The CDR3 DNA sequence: TGTGCCAGTAGGGCAAGGACTAGGGCAGAGACCCAGTACTTC.

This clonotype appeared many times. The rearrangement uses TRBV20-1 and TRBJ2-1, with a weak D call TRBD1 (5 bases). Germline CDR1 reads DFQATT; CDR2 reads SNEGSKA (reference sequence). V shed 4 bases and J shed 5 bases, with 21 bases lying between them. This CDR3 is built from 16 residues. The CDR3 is CSATGQQSLVHNEQFF. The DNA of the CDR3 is TGCAGTGCTACAGGGCAACAGTCATTAGTACACAATGAGCAGTTCTTC.

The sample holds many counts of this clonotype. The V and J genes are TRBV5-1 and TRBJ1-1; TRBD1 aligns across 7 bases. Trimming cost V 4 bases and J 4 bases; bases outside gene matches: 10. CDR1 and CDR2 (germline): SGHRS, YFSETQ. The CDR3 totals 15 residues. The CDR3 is CASSRPLQGSTEAFF. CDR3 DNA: TGCGCCAGCAGCCGCCCCTTACAGGGGTCCACTGAAGCTTTCTTT.

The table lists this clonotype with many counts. The CDR3 DNA reads as TGCGCCAGCAGCTCCCACGGCTACAATGAGCAGTTCTTC. It codes for CASSSHGYNEQFF. The V and J genes are TRBV5-1 and TRBJ2-1; D is uncertain. The germline gives CDR1 SGHRS, CDR2 YFSETQ. The CDR3 consists of 13 residues. The V and J ends lost 3 bases and 3 bases respectively, with 7 bases between them.

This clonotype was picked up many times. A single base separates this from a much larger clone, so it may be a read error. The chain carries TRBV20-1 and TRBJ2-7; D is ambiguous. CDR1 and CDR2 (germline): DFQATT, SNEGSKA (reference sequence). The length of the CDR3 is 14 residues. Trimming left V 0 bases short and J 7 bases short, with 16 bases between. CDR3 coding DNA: TGCAGTGCTAGAGATCCAGATGGTATCAAAGAGCAGTACTTC. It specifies CSARDPDGIKEQYF.

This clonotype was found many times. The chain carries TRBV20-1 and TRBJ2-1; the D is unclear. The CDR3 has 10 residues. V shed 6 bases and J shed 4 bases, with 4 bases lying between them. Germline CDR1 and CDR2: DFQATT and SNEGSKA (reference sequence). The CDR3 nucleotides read TGCAGTGCGTTTTACAATGAGCAGTTCTTC. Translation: CSAFYNEQFF.